The clone carrying this T cell receptor beta chain was counted between two and nine times. Its specificity is not known. This CDR3 is built from 13 residues. V lost 6 bases and J lost 0; bases outside the gene matches: 2. The germline V gene encodes CDR1 MNHEY and CDR2 SVGAGI. The PCR employed 60 Vbeta primers together with 13 Jbeta primers. Measured with immunoSEQ multiplex PCR; TCRdb has only the in-frame clones, and not every one. This table holds about 180,000 clones, 79% found once. The data are from a study of cytomegalovirus exposure and HLA in healthy donors. Study-level points and caveats: There were some public TCRs occurring in many donors, but most TCR sequences were rare.

The sequenced sample consisted of PBMCs. The rearrangement uses TRBV6-5 and TRBJ2-7; TRBD1 matches at 7 bases. The receptor comes from a woman aged 40-49 years in good health and CMV-seronegative. The CDR3: CASRQGSSYEQYF. In DNA, the CDR3 is TGTGCCAGCAGACAGGGGTCCTCCTACGAGCAGTACTTC.